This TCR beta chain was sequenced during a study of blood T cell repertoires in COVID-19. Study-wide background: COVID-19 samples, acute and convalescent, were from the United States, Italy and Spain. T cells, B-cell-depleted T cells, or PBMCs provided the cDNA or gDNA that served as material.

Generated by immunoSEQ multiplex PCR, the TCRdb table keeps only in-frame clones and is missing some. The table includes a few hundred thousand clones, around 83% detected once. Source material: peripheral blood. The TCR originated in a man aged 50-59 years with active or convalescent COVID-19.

The CDR3 loop reads CASTPGGGAQPQHF. The CDR3 DNA reads as TGTGCCAGCACCCCCGGGGGGGGAGCTCAGCCCCAGCATTTT. The chain recombines TRBV28 with TRBJ1-5; possible D gene TRBD1, 5 bases. Germline CDR1 is MDHEN and CDR2 is SYDVKM. The CDR3 runs to 14 residues. Trimming cost V 7 bases and J 6 bases, with 16 bases left between them.